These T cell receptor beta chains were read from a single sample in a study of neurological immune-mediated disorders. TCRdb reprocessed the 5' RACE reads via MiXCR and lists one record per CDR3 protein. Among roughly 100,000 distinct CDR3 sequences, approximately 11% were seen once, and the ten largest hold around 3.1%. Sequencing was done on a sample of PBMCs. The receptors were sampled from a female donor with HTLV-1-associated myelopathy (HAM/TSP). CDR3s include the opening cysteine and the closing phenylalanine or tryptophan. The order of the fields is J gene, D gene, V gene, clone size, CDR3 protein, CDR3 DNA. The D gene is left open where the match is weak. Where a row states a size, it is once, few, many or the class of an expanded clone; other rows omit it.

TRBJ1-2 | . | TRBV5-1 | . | CASGFVGIPGRYTF | TGCGCCAGTGGATTCGTCGGGATACCGGGGCGCTACACCTTC
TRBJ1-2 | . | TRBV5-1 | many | CASSLDSAGVYGYTF | TGCGCCAGCAGCTTGGACAGCGCCGGCGTCTATGGCTACACCTTC
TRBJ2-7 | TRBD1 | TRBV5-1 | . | CASTQGTGAYEQYF | TGCGCCAGCACCCAAGGGACAGGAGCCTACGAGCAGTACTTC
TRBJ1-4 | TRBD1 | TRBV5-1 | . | CSSSPGQGRGKLFF | TGCTCCAGCAGCCCGGGACAGGGGAGAGGAAAACTGTTTTTT
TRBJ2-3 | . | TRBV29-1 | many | CSVEAPLAADTQYF | TGCAGCGTTGAAGCCCCTCTCGCCGCAGATACGCAGTATTTT
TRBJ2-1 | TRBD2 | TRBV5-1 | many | CASSFITLAGEQFF | TGCGCCAGCAGCTTTATCACCCTAGCGGGGGAGCAGTTCTTC
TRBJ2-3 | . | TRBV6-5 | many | CASSYSAGRSTDTQYF | TGTGCCAGCAGTTACTCGGCAGGGAGAAGCACAGATACGCAGTATTTT
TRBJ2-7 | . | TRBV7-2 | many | CASSLAGADPYEQYF | TGTGCCAGCAGCTTAGCGGGGGCTGACCCCTACGAGCAGTACTTC
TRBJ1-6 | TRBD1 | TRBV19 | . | CASSPSRDSASPLHF | TGTGCCAGTAGTCCCTCGCGGGACAGCGCCTCACCCCTCCACTTT
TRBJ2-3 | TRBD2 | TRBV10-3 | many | CAISPTSSQDTQYF | TGTGCCATCAGCCCGACTAGCTCCCAAGATACGCAGTATTTT
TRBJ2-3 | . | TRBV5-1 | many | CASSYEGATDTQYF | TGCGCCAGCAGCTATGAGGGCGCCACAGATACGCAGTATTTT
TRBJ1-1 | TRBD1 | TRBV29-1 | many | CSVERTGEVSYTEAFF | TGCAGCGTCGAACGGACAGGTGAAGTATCGTACACTGAAGCTTTCTTT
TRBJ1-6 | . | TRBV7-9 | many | CASSSSSSYNSPLHF | TGTGCCAGCAGTTCAAGTAGCTCCTATAATTCACCCCTCCACTTT
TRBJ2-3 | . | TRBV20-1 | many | CSARGARDTQYF | TGCAGTGCTAGAGGGGCGCGAGATACGCAGTATTTT
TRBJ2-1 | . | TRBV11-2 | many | CASSFQGGSYYNEQFF | TGTGCCAGCAGCTTTCAAGGAGGCAGCTACTACAATGAGCAGTTCTTC
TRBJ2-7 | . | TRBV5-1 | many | CASSLGGGAREQYF | TGCGCCAGCAGCTTGGGAGGGGGGGCTCGCGAGCAGTACTTC